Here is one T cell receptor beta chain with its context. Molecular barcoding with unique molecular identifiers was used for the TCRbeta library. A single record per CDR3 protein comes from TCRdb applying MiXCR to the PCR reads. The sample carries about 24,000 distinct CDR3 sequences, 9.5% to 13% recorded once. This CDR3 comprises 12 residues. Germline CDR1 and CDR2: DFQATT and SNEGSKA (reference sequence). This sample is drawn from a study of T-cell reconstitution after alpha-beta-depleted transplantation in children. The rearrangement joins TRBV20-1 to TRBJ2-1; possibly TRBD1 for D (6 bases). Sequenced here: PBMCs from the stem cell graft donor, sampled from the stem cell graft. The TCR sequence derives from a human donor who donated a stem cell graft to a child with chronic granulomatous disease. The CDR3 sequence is CWGQTPGREQFF. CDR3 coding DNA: TGCTGGGGGCAGACTCCGGGGCGTGAGCAGTTCTTC.